A single sample is the source of the 2 T cell receptor beta chains below, sequenced in a study of molecular identifiers for immune sequencing clone quantification. TCRdb passed the PCR reads through MiXCR, listing each CDR3 protein once. Of around 480,000 distinct CDR3 sequences in the sample, about 26% are singletons; the top ten hold approximately 0.8%. Sequences were obtained from naive CD8+ T cells from blood, with Jurkat cell RNA spiked in. Subset denoted: FACS-sorted CD8+CD4-CCR7+CD45RA+ naive T cells. The receptors derive from a human donor in good health. Some libraries in this study had Jurkat cell RNA spiked in.

This clonotype came up many times. The chain employs TRBV7-9 and TRBJ2-1; D unresolved. The V end was cut by 1 base, the J end by 8 bases, with 18 bases between. The CDR3 sequence is 16 residues long. Germline assignment: CDR1 SEHNR and CDR2 FQNEAQ (reference sequence). CDR3 in amino acids: CASSLVWSGAHDEQFF. In DNA form, the CDR3 reads TGTGCCAGCAGCTTAGTATGGTCAGGCGCGCACGATGAGCAGTTCTTC.

This clonotype was counted at least ten times. The DNA for the CDR3 is TGTGCCAGCAGCTTGACAGTGCCAGGGGAGCAGTACTTC. Its translation: CASSLTVPGEQYF. V usage is TRBV11-2 and J usage is TRBJ2-7; TRBD1 is a possible D gene (5 bases). In germline, CDR1 is SGHAT, CDR2 FQNNGV. Trimming removed 3 bases from V and 7 bases from J, with 13 bases in between. The CDR3 is made up of 13 amino acids.